These T cell receptor beta chains were read from a single sample in a study of T cell repertoires in cytomegalovirus infection. Their antigens are not known. From the reads, TCRdb called clonotypes with MiXCR, one entry per CDR3 protein. The top ten clones hold approximately 12% of a sample with about 310,000 distinct CDR3 sequences, 20% to 30% of them seen once. The starting material was cultured PBMCs, obtained from culture after CMV antigen stimulation. The receptor source for this set is a human donor in good health (CMV status not recorded). Some clones in this sample may be carry-over from other donors' samples. Both conserved end residues are part of each CDR3. D genes are given only for firm matches. For some rows the clone size is stated as once, few or many, or as a class when expanded; others skip it.

v_call: TRBV20-1; clone_size: NA; d_call: NA; j_call: TRBJ2-1; cdr3_aa: CSAREGFNEQFF; cdr3_nt: TGCAGTGCTAGAGAGGGTTTTAATGAGCAGTTCTTC
v_call: TRBV12-3/TRBV12-4; clone_size: few; d_call: TRBD2; j_call: TRBJ2-2; cdr3_aa: CASSQTSGRVTGELFF; cdr3_nt: TGTGCCAGCAGTCAGACTAGCGGGAGGGTAACCGGGGAGCTGTTTTTT
v_call: TRBV13; clone_size: few; d_call: NA; j_call: TRBJ1-2; cdr3_aa: CASSLEVTDGYTF; cdr3_nt: TGTGCCAGCAGCTTAGAGGTGACGGATGGCTACACCTTC
v_call: TRBV7-6; clone_size: few; d_call: TRBD2; j_call: TRBJ2-3; cdr3_aa: CASSFGREGLGTQYF; cdr3_nt: TGTGCCAGCAGCTTCGGGCGGGAGGGCCTCGGTACGCAGTATTTT
v_call: TRBV6-1; clone_size: NA; d_call: NA; j_call: TRBJ2-1; cdr3_aa: CASSDLTGFPYNEQFF; cdr3_nt: TGTGCCAGCAGTGACCTTACAGGGTTCCCCTACAATGAGCAGTTCTTC
v_call: TRBV27; clone_size: NA; d_call: TRBD2; j_call: TRBJ2-7; cdr3_aa: CASGTSGSSYEQYF; cdr3_nt: TGTGCCAGCGGGACTAGCGGGAGTTCCTACGAGCAGTACTTC
v_call: TRBV6-5; clone_size: NA; d_call: TRBD1; j_call: TRBJ2-1; cdr3_aa: CASTETGGHEQFF; cdr3_nt: TGTGCCAGCACCGAGACAGGGGGTCATGAGCAGTTCTTC
v_call: TRBV7-9; clone_size: NA; d_call: TRBD1; j_call: TRBJ2-3; cdr3_aa: CASTPGGDTQYF; cdr3_nt: TGTGCCAGCACCCCAGGGGGAGATACGCAGTATTTT
v_call: TRBV7-8; clone_size: many; d_call: TRBD1; j_call: TRBJ2-3; cdr3_aa: CASSKGVGQGMGTQYF; cdr3_nt: TGTGCCAGCAGCAAAGGAGTGGGACAGGGAATGGGTACGCAGTATTTT
v_call: TRBV6-2/TRBV6-3; clone_size: few; d_call: NA; j_call: TRBJ2-7; cdr3_aa: CASSFPHDMSSYEQYF; cdr3_nt: TGTGCCAGCAGTTTTCCCCATGACATGAGCTCCTACGAGCAGTACTTC
v_call: TRBV29-1; clone_size: few; d_call: NA; j_call: TRBJ2-7; cdr3_aa: CSGLQGAPYEQYF; cdr3_nt: TGCAGCGGCCTACAGGGAGCCCCCTACGAGCAGTACTTC
v_call: TRBV24-1; clone_size: few; d_call: TRBD2; j_call: TRBJ2-1; cdr3_aa: CATSDPRREGLPNEQFF; cdr3_nt: TGTGCCACCAGTGATCCTAGGCGGGAGGGCCTTCCCAATGAGCAGTTCTTC
v_call: TRBV7-2; clone_size: many; d_call: TRBD2; j_call: TRBJ2-2; cdr3_aa: CASSLVAFGGRAGELFF; cdr3_nt: TGTGCCAGCAGCTTAGTAGCTTTCGGTGGGAGGGCCGGGGAGCTGTTTTTT
v_call: TRBV6-2/TRBV6-3; clone_size: few; d_call: NA; j_call: TRBJ2-1; cdr3_aa: CASSYSIMGASSYNEQFF; cdr3_nt: TGTGCCAGCAGTTACTCAATAATGGGCGCTAGCTCCTACAATGAGCAGTTCTTC
v_call: TRBV19; clone_size: NA; d_call: TRBD1; j_call: TRBJ1-1; cdr3_aa: CASSIGGTGDTEAFF; cdr3_nt: TGTGCCAGTAGTATAGGGGGGACAGGGGACACTGAAGCTTTCTTT
v_call: TRBV5-1; clone_size: NA; d_call: TRBD1; j_call: TRBJ1-5; cdr3_aa: CASSPTGTGKNQPQHF; cdr3_nt: TGCGCCAGCAGTCCTACCGGGACAGGAAAGAATCAGCCCCAGCATTTT
v_call: TRBV7-2; clone_size: many; d_call: TRBD1; j_call: TRBJ1-2; cdr3_aa: CASSSHDRGYGYTF; cdr3_nt: TGTGCCAGCAGCTCCCACGACAGGGGATACGGCTACACCTTC
v_call: TRBV20-1; clone_size: many; d_call: NA; j_call: TRBJ2-5; cdr3_aa: CSARDGRGQETQYF; cdr3_nt: TGCAGTGCTAGAGATGGCAGGGGCCAAGAGACCCAGTACTTC
v_call: TRBV7-2; clone_size: NA; d_call: TRBD1; j_call: TRBJ1-2; cdr3_aa: CASRLNRGDHYGYTF; cdr3_nt: TGTGCCAGCAGACTAAACAGGGGTGATCACTATGGCTACACCTTC
v_call: TRBV7-6; clone_size: NA; d_call: NA; j_call: TRBJ1-6; cdr3_aa: CASSLDSYNSPLHF; cdr3_nt: TGTGCCAGCAGCTTAGACTCCTATAATTCACCCCTCCACTTT
v_call: TRBV7-6; clone_size: NA; d_call: NA; j_call: TRBJ2-2; cdr3_aa: CASRLRQGGTGELFF; cdr3_nt: TGTGCCAGCAGACTGCGGCAGGGGGGCACCGGGGAGCTGTTTTTT
v_call: TRBV20-1; clone_size: few; d_call: TRBD2; j_call: TRBJ2-7; cdr3_aa: CSALHSGRALGEQYF; cdr3_nt: TGCAGTGCCCTACATAGCGGGAGGGCCCTGGGCGAGCAGTACTTC
v_call: TRBV7-2; clone_size: NA; d_call: NA; j_call: TRBJ1-1; cdr3_aa: CASSLVGTVLSYTEAFF; cdr3_nt: TGTGCCAGCAGCTTAGTTGGTACAGTTCTTTCGTACACTGAAGCTTTCTTT
v_call: TRBV24-1; clone_size: few; d_call: TRBD2; j_call: TRBJ2-3; cdr3_aa: CATSDQGLAEDTQYF; cdr3_nt: TGTGCCACCAGTGACCAAGGACTAGCGGAAGATACGCAGTATTTT
v_call: TRBV20-1; clone_size: few; d_call: NA; j_call: TRBJ2-3; cdr3_aa: CSASVPRAPTQYF; cdr3_nt: TGCAGTGCTAGCGTACCCCGGGCTCCCACGCAGTATTTT
v_call: TRBV4-1; clone_size: few; d_call: TRBD1; j_call: TRBJ1-1; cdr3_aa: CASSQDGQGRYTEAFF; cdr3_nt: TGCGCCAGCAGCCAGGACGGACAGGGACGCTACACTGAAGCTTTCTTT
v_call: TRBV29-1; clone_size: few; d_call: TRBD2; j_call: TRBJ2-4; cdr3_aa: CSVAGLAGGSAKNIQYF; cdr3_nt: TGCAGCGTTGCCGGACTAGCGGGAGGATCGGCCAAAAACATTCAGTACTTC
v_call: TRBV2; clone_size: few; d_call: NA; j_call: TRBJ2-6; cdr3_aa: CASSEAGRVAGANVLTF; cdr3_nt: TGTGCCAGCAGTGAAGCCGGCAGGGTTGCTGGGGCCAACGTCCTGACTTTC
v_call: TRBV6-2/TRBV6-3; clone_size: NA; d_call: TRBD2; j_call: TRBJ2-1; cdr3_aa: CASSYVPGLGANNEQFF; cdr3_nt: TGTGCCAGCAGTTATGTTCCGGGACTAGGAGCAAACAATGAGCAGTTCTTC
v_call: TRBV7-8; clone_size: NA; d_call: NA; j_call: TRBJ1-2; cdr3_aa: CASSPFANRVVSSYTF; cdr3_nt: TGTGCCAGCAGCCCCTTTGCTAACCGGGTTGTATCTAGCTACACCTTC
v_call: TRBV7-8; clone_size: NA; d_call: NA; j_call: TRBJ2-3; cdr3_aa: CASSLVPGRSTDTQYF; cdr3_nt: TGTGCCAGCAGCTTAGTTCCGGGAAGGTCCACAGATACGCAGTATTTT
v_call: TRBV7-2; clone_size: many; d_call: NA; j_call: TRBJ2-1; cdr3_aa: CASSSRPEGEQFF; cdr3_nt: TGTGCCAGCAGCTCTCGACCCGAGGGCGAGCAGTTCTTC
v_call: TRBV4-3; clone_size: few; d_call: NA; j_call: TRBJ2-6; cdr3_aa: CASSQYRQSSGANVLTF; cdr3_nt: TGCGCCAGCAGCCAGTATAGACAGTCTTCTGGGGCCAACGTCCTGACTTTC
v_call: TRBV5-1; clone_size: NA; d_call: NA; j_call: TRBJ2-5; cdr3_aa: CASSLSNPAQETQYF; cdr3_nt: TGCGCCAGCAGCTTGTCCAATCCAGCTCAAGAGACCCAGTACTTC
v_call: TRBV5-1; clone_size: few; d_call: TRBD1; j_call: TRBJ1-6; cdr3_aa: CASSLKDREKSPLHF; cdr3_nt: TGCGCCAGCAGCTTGAAGGACAGGGAAAAGTCACCCCTCCACTTT
v_call: TRBV12-3/TRBV12-4; clone_size: NA; d_call: NA; j_call: TRBJ1-6; cdr3_aa: CASSLGDPPLHF; cdr3_nt: TGTGCCAGCAGCCTAGGTGATCCACCCCTCCACTTT
v_call: TRBV2; clone_size: NA; d_call: NA; j_call: TRBJ1-1; cdr3_aa: CASSLQQGVHTEAFF; cdr3_nt: TGTGCCAGCAGTTTACAACAGGGTGTCCACACTGAAGCTTTCTTT
v_call: TRBV19; clone_size: NA; d_call: TRBD2; j_call: TRBJ2-7; cdr3_aa: CASSMKTGWGGEQYF; cdr3_nt: TGTGCCAGTAGTATGAAGACCGGCTGGGGGGGGGAGCAGTACTTC